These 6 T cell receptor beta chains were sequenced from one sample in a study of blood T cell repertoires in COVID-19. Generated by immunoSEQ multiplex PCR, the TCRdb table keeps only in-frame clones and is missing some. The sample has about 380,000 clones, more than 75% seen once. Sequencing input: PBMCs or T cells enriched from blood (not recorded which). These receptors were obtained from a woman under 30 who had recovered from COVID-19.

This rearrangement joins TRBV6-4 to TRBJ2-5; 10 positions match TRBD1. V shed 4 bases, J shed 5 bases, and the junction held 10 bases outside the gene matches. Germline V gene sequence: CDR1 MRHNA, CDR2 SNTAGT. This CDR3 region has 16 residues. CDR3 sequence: CASSGLAGTGAETQYF. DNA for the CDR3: TGTGCCAGCAGTGGCCTTGCAGGGACAGGGGCCGAGACCCAGTACTTC.

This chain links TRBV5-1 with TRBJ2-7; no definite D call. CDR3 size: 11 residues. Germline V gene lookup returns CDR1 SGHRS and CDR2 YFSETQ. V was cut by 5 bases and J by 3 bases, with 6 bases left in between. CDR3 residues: CASRSLYEQYF. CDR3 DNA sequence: TGCGCCAGCAGATCACTCTACGAGCAGTACTTC.

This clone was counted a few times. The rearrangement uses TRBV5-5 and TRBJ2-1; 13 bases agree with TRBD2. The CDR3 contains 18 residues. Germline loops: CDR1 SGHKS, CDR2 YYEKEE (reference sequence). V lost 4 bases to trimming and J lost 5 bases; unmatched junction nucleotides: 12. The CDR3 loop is CASSPSPRTSGGDNEQFF. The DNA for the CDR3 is TGTGCCAGCAGCCCCTCCCCCAGAACTAGCGGGGGGGACAATGAGCAGTTCTTC.

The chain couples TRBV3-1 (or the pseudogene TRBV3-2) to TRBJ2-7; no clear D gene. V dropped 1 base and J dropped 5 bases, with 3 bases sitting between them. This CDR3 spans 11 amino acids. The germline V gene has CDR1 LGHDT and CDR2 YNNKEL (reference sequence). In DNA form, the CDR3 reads TGTGCCAGCAGCCAAGTAAACGAGCAGTACTTC. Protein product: CASSQVNEQYF.

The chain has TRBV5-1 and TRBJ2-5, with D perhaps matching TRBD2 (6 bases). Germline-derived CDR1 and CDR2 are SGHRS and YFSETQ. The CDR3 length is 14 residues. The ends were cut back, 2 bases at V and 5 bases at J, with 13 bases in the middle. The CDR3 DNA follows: TGCGCCAGCAGCTTCGGGGAACGGGAGGAGACCCAGTACTTC. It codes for CASSFGEREETQYF.

The CDR3 bases are TGCGCCAGCAGCTTGGATGGGCTGATCAACACCGGGGAGCTGTTTTTT. Its protein is CASSLDGLINTGELFF. V and J are TRBV5-1 and TRBJ2-2, with D unresolved. From germline, CDR1 is SGHRS and CDR2 YFSETQ. The length of the CDR3 is 16 residues. The V end was cut by 0 bases, the J end by 2 bases, with 11 bases between.